The entry below describes one T cell receptor beta chain. In the source study's methods: For nucleated cells, counts were estimated from reference gene primer amplification. Repertoires were generated with immunoSEQ multiplex PCR, while TCRdb's copy carries only in-frame clones and drops some. The V and J calls and clone size are taken from that table; D and trimming were inferred from the DNA. The data hold roughly 70,000 clones, with over 70% observed a single time. This specimen comes from a study of blood T cell repertoires in COVID-19. Study-wide background: COVID-19 samples from acute and convalescent phases originated in the United States, Italy and Spain. PBMCs, B-cell-depleted T cells, or T cells provided the cDNA or gDNA that made up the material.

This receptor was obtained from a man aged 65-85 years who had recovered from COVID-19. Specimen: peripheral blood.

The CDR3 DNA reads TGTGCCACCGAACCGGGACAGGGGTCCTACGAGCAGTACTTC. This sequence encodes CATEPGQGSYEQYF. V usage is TRBV6-5 and J usage is TRBJ2-7, with 10 bases fitting TRBD1. The ends lost 10 bases at V and 1 base at J; junction bases unmatched: 7. Germline V gene lookup returns CDR1 MNHEY and CDR2 SVGAGI. CDR3 length: 14 amino acids.